A single sample gave rise to the 14 T cell receptor beta chains below, sequenced in a study of CXCR3-negative and CXCR3-positive naive CD8 T cells. Libraries were UMI-labeled 5' RACE TRB cDNA. TCRdb re-called the 5' RACE reads; every CDR3 protein appears as one record, without DNA. This listing includes about 130,000 distinct CDR3 sequences. The specimen sequenced was naive CXCR3- CD8+ T cells from blood. Subset indicated: CD45RO-CCR7+CD27+CD95- naive CD8+ T cells lacking CXCR3 (TNR3-). All receptors come from a human donor in good health. Some clones in this sample may be carry-over from other donors' samples.

V gene TRBV7-9 combines with J gene TRBJ2-1; no DNA is available, so the TRBD1 call from TCRdb remains unchecked. CDR1 and CDR2 from the germline V gene are SEHNR and FQNEAQ (reference sequence). The CDR3 contains 14 residues. The CDR3 loop reads CASSLGGATAEQFF.

V usage is TRBV4-1 and J usage is TRBJ2-1. Germline V lookup: CDR1 MGHRA, CDR2 YSYEKL. CDR3 length: 13 amino acids. CDR3: CASSPALYNEQFF.

V and J are TRBV25-1 and TRBJ2-7; as DNA is missing, the TRBD1 call by TCRdb cannot be tested. CDR1 is MGHDK and CDR2 is SYGVNS in the germline V gene. The length of the CDR3 is 11 residues. CDR3 region: CASTNGGKQYF.

The chain joins TRBV7-8 to TRBJ2-7. The CDR3 totals 17 residues. Germline V gene data show CDR1 as SGHVS and CDR2 as FQNEAQ. The CDR3 region is CASSPRREFMSSYEQYF.

The rearrangement links TRBV12-3 or TRBV12-4 to TRBJ1-2. The CDR3 contains 12 residues. The CDR3 sequence is CASSLENYGYTF.

The chain joins TRBV29-1 to TRBJ2-3; lacking DNA, the TRBD2 call made by TCRdb goes unchecked. There are 12 residues in the CDR3. CDR1 SQVTM and CDR2 ANQGSEA come from the germline V gene. CDR3 amino acids: CSGGRPEDTQYF.

V usage is TRBV3-1 and J usage is TRBJ1-4. Germline loops: CDR1 LGHDT, CDR2 YNNKEL (reference sequence). The CDR3 runs 16 residues. CDR3 protein: CASSQGLWGSNEKLFF.

V gene TRBV5-1 combines with J gene TRBJ2-7; the TCRdb D gene call, TRBD1, has no DNA to confirm it. Germline values: CDR1 SGHRS, CDR2 YFSETQ. The CDR3 contains 15 residues. CDR3 in amino acids: CASSLAPPETYEQYF.

The V gene is TRBV5-8, the J gene TRBJ2-5; lacking DNA, the TRBD2 call made by TCRdb goes unchecked. The CDR3 has 15 residues. The germline V gene encodes CDR1 SGHTS and CDR2 YDEGEE. The CDR3 loop reads CASSLLRGSQETQYF. Based on the CDR3 plus reference TRBV5-8 and TRBJ2-5, the full variable domain is EAGVTQSPTHLIKTRGQQATLRCSPISGHTSVYWYQQALGLGLQFLLWYDEGEERNRGNFPPRFSGRQFPNYSSELNVNALELEDSALYLCASSLLRGSQETQYFGPGTRLLVL.

This chain links TRBV3-1 with TRBJ2-1. Germline CDR1 LGHDT, CDR2 YNNKEL (reference sequence). The CDR3 extends over 15 amino acids. The CDR3 spells CASSRGGSSYNEQFF.

V is TRBV29-1 and J is TRBJ2-3; TCRdb's D call, TRBD2, is unchecked because there is no DNA. The germline CDR1 and CDR2 sequences are SQVTM and ANQGSEA. CDR3 length equals 15 residues. CDR3 residues: CSGILAGGGTDTQYF.

The V call is TRBV6-2 or TRBV6-3, the J call TRBJ2-7; TCRdb returns TRBD2, unconfirmable since there is no DNA. The CDR3 contains 12 residues. The germline CDR1 and CDR2 sequences are MNHEY and SVGEGT. Here the CDR3 reads CASSYAAGQQYF.

The chain couples TRBV5-1 to TRBJ2-1; TCRdb selects TRBD1, and the lack of DNA leaves this call unchecked. CDR1 SGHRS and CDR2 YFSETQ come from the germline V gene. The CDR3 is 15 residues long. The CDR3 loop reads CASSHTGTVYNEQFF.

The chain joins TRBV6-5 to TRBJ2-1. The CDR3 contains 16 residues. CDR1 and CDR2 from the germline V gene are MNHEY and SVGAGI. The CDR3 is CASSYGETPSYNEQFF.